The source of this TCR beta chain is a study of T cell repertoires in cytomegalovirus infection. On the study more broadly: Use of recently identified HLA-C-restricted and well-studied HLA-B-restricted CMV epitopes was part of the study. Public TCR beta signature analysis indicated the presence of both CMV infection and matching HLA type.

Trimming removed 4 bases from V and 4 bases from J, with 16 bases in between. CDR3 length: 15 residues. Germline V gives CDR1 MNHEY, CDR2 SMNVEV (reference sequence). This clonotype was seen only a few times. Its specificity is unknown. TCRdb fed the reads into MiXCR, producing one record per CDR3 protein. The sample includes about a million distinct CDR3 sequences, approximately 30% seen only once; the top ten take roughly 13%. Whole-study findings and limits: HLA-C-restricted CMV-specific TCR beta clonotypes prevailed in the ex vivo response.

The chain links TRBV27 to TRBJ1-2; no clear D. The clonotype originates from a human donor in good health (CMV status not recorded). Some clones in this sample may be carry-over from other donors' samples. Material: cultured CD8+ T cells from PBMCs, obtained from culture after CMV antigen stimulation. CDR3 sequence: CASSSGPPGRYGYTF. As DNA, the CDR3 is TGTGCCAGCAGTTCGGGCCCCCCGGGCCGCTATGGCTACACCTTC.